This TCR beta chain was captured by sequencing in a study of blood T cells in healthy people across ages. Whole-study findings and limits: Total diversity from one million sequenced T cells was likely underestimated.

Comment on this clonotype: Its antigen is still unknown.

CDR3 size: 14 residues. Germline V gene lookup returns CDR1 SGHDT and CDR2 YYEEEE. V lost 4 bases and J lost 2, with 13 bases in between. With a J-beta primer mix and a sample-barcoded 5' primer, a second PCR ran about 6 to 11 cycles. TCRdb re-called the 5' RACE reads through MiXCR, storing one row per CDR3 protein. Among approximately 1,000,000 distinct CDR3 sequences listed, 45% were seen once. The sequence derives from a woman between 55 and 75 years old in good health. This sequence joins TRBV5-6 and TRBJ2-7; TRBD1 is a possible D gene (5 bases). Sequenced input: blood. The CDR3: CASSRSGKTYEQYF. The DNA for the CDR3 is TGTGCCAGCAGCCGGTCAGGGAAAACCTACGAGCAGTACTTC.